Shown below are 21 T cell receptor beta chains from a single sample sequenced in a study of blood T cell repertoires in COVID-19 (dated by TCRdb to the early 2020s). Library preparation employed the immunoSEQ multiplex PCR assay. The table was pulled from immuneACCESS by TCRdb, which kept in-frame rearrangements only. Such tables lose some clones; where checked, under half of the loss comes from unresolved V genes, and the rest has no known cause. Counted in this sample were fewer than 250,000 clones; about 87% of them appeared once. Jointly, the top ten make up approximately 1.7% of the sample. The sequencing input was peripheral blood. The receptors originated from a man in his 70s with acute or convalescent COVID-19.

This clone was seen only once. The chain uses TRBV5-1 and TRBJ2-1, with TRBD1 matching 9 bases. The V gene end was trimmed by 1 base and the J gene end by 3 bases; junction bases not matched to a gene: 8. In germline, CDR1 is SGHRS, CDR2 YFSETQ. The CDR3 length is 17 residues. For the CDR3, the DNA is TGCGCCAGCAGCTTGCCCCGTACAGGGGGCCTCTACAATGAGCAGTTCTTC. This encodes CASSLPRTGGLYNEQFF.

CDR3 sequence: CASSPQGSSNQPQHF. In DNA, the CDR3 is TGTGCCAGCAGCCCCCAGGGCTCTAGCAATCAGCCCCAGCATTTT. The J gene is TRBJ1-5, the V gene TRBV7-9, with D tentatively TRBD1 (5 bases). This CDR3 contains 15 residues. Germline values: CDR1 SEHNR, CDR2 FQNEAQ (reference sequence). Deletions cut 5 bases from V and 0 bases from J, with 11 bases between.

The chain couples TRBV2 to TRBJ2-1, with TRBD2 matching 8 bases. The length of the CDR3 is 15 residues. After removal of 6 bases from V and 12 bases from J, the junction contained 16 bases not matched to a gene. The germline CDR1 and CDR2 sequences are SNHLY and FYNNEI. The CDR3 loop reads CASSVGSIIAGWQFF. The CDR3 DNA follows: TGTGCCAGCAGCGTTGGATCTATAATAGCGGGATGGCAGTTCTTC.

DNA for the CDR3: TGTGCCAGCAGTGTTGGCCGGGGCACCGGGGAGCTGTTTTTT. Translating gives CASSVGRGTGELFF. This sequence joins TRBV2 and TRBJ2-2; D might be TRBD2 (5 bases). The CDR3 covers 14 residues. The V end lost 4 bases, the J end lost 4 bases, and 10 bases lay between the germline ends. Germline assignment: CDR1 SNHLY and CDR2 FYNNEI.

The chain employs TRBV28 and TRBJ2-7; 7 nucleotides align to TRBD1. Germline V CDR1 and CDR2: MDHEN, SYDVKM. This CDR3 has 15 residues. Trimming removed 5 bases from V and 8 bases from J; junction bases left unmatched: 15. In nucleotides, the CDR3 is TGTGCCAGCAGTATACAAGGACAGGACGCTACGCAGCAGTACTTC. It specifies CASSIQGQDATQQYF. The full variable domain, in which reference TRBV28 and TRBJ2-7 provide the parts outside the CDR3, is DVKVTQSSRYLVKRTGEKVFLECVQDMDHENMFWYRQDPGLGLRLIYFSYDVKMKEKGDIPEGYSVSREKKERFSLILESASTNQTSMYLCASSIQGQDATQQYFGPGTRLTVT.

The chain is built from TRBV7-8 and TRBJ1-1; maybe TRBD1 (5 bases). The CDR3 is made up of 13 amino acids. Germline V gives CDR1 SGHVS, CDR2 FQNEAQ. The germline V and J ends were trimmed by 4 bases and 1 base, with 7 bases remaining between them. CDR3 loop: CASSYRTNTEAFF. CDR3 in DNA: TGTGCCAGCAGCTACAGGACGAACACTGAAGCTTTCTTT.

This clone turned up a few times. The chain couples TRBV6-6 to TRBJ1-5; perhaps TRBD1 as D (6 bases). This CDR3 comprises 15 residues. V lost 7 bases to trimming and J lost 1 base, with 14 bases between them. Germline values: CDR1 MNHNY, CDR2 SVGAGI (reference sequence). CDR3 coding DNA: TGTGCCAGCAACCAGAACGGACAGAGCAATCAGCCCCAGCATTTT. Its protein product is CASNQNGQSNQPQHF.

CDR3 sequence: CASSPWDSGIGEQYF. The CDR3 DNA follows: TGTGCCAGCTCACCTTGGGATAGCGGGATAGGCGAGCAGTACTTC. This rearrangement joins TRBV18 to TRBJ2-7, with TRBD2 matching over 8 bases. The junction had 10 bases not matched to a gene; V was cut back by 3 bases and J by 6 bases. Germline V gives CDR1 KGHSH, CDR2 LQKENI. The CDR3 runs to 15 residues.

The chain uses TRBV19 and TRBJ2-7; TRBD1 agrees at 7 bases. After removal of 5 bases from V and 6 bases from J, the junction contained 7 bases not matched to a gene. The CDR3 is 13 residues long. CDR1 and CDR2 (germline): LNHDA, SQIVND (reference sequence). The CDR3 DNA sequence: TGTGCCAGTAGTTCAACAGGGGAACGCGAGCAGTACTTC. This codes for CASSSTGEREQYF. The whole variable domain, remainder taken from reference TRBV19 and TRBJ2-7, is DGGITQSPKYLFRKEGQNVTLSCEQNLNHDAMYWYRQDPGQGLRLIYYSQIVNDFQKGDIAEGYSVSREKKESFPLTVTSAQKNPTAFYLCASSSTGEREQYFGPGTRLTVT.

This chain uses TRBV5-1 with TRBJ2-1, with 9 bases fitting TRBD2. Germline V gene data show CDR1 as SGHRS and CDR2 as YFSETQ. The V segment lost 5 bases and the J segment 8 bases; nucleotides outside the gene matches: 26. This CDR3 region has 20 residues. The CDR3 here is CASRSLGGGRAPSGGYEQFF. The CDR3 bases are TGCGCCAGCAGATCGTTGGGTGGCGGGAGGGCCCCGTCCGGAGGTTATGAGCAGTTCTTC.

The J gene is TRBJ1-3, the V gene TRBV30, with D unclear. V lost 0 bases, J lost 0 bases, and 6 bases lay in between. The germline gives CDR1 GTSNPN, CDR2 SVGIG (reference sequence). CDR3 length: 14 amino acids. CDR3 in DNA: TGTGCCTGGAGTGTACAATCCTCTGGAAACACCATATATTTT. Translated, it gives CAWSVQSSGNTIYF.

V and J are TRBV10-1 and TRBJ2-6; 7 bases match TRBD1. With V trimmed by 5 bases and J by 0 bases, 7 bases remained unmatched. The CDR3 is 17 amino acids. Germline CDR1 WNHNN, CDR2 SYGVQD (reference sequence). The CDR3 DNA sequence: TGCGCCAGCAGTAACCGGGACAGCAGCTCTGGGGCCAACGTCCTGACTTTC. It specifies CASSNRDSSSGANVLTF.

V and J are TRBV10-3 and TRBJ2-6; D is uncertain. This CDR3 is built from 17 residues. V dropped 3 bases and J dropped 0 bases, with 12 bases sitting between them. Germline CDR1 ENHRY, CDR2 SYGVKD. CDR3 sequence: CAISDLTSNSGANVLTF. DNA of the CDR3: TGTGCCATCAGTGATCTTACTTCAAACTCTGGGGCCAACGTCCTGACTTTC.

The chain carries TRBV7-9 and TRBJ1-5; 7 nucleotides align to TRBD1. With V trimmed by 5 bases and J by 5 bases, 3 bases remained unmatched. CDR3 length: 13 residues. The V gene's germline CDR1 is SEHNR and CDR2 FQNEAQ (reference sequence). CDR3 loop: CASSLGQHQPQHF. CDR3 bases: TGTGCCAGCAGCCTGGGACAGCATCAGCCCCAGCATTTT.

The chain links TRBV2 to TRBJ2-1; D is possibly TRBD2 (5 bases). The CDR3 sequence is 15 residues long. CDR1 and CDR2 (germline): SNHLY, FYNNEI. The ends were cut back, 6 bases at V and 2 bases at J, with 14 bases in the middle. In DNA form, the CDR3 reads TGTGCCAGCAGAGTCCTAGCCGGGACCTACAATGAGCAGTTCTTC. Translating it yields CASRVLAGTYNEQFF.

The J gene is TRBJ2-6, the V gene TRBV18, with D maybe TRBD1 (6 bases). The germline V and J ends were trimmed by 3 bases and 6 bases, with 12 bases remaining between them. This CDR3 is built from 15 residues. CDR1 is KGHSH and CDR2 is LQKENI in the germline V gene. The CDR3 DNA reads as TGTGCCAGCTCACCGACGGACAGACCGGCCAACGTCCTGACTTTC. Protein sequence: CASSPTDRPANVLTF.

The chain uses TRBV18 and TRBJ2-7; 10 positions agree with TRBD1. From germline, CDR1 is KGHSH and CDR2 LQKENI. With 6 bases clipped from V and 7 bases from J, the junction kept 15 bases outside the gene matches. CDR3 length: 16 amino acids. In DNA form, the CDR3 reads TGTGCCAGCTCTCGTTTACCGGGACAGGGGTCAGGGGAGCAGTACTTC. This translates into CASSRLPGQGSGEQYF.

The chain joins TRBV12-5 to TRBJ1-1; the D is unclear. The CDR3 consists of 13 residues. Looked up from germline, CDR1 is LGHNT and CDR2 is FRNRAP. The germline V and J ends were trimmed by 6 bases and 0 bases, with 8 bases remaining between them. This chain's CDR3 is CASGGSMNTEAFF. The CDR3 DNA is TGTGCTAGTGGAGGGAGCATGAACACTGAAGCTTTCTTT.

CDR3 bases: TGTGCCAGCAGTTTCATTCTGGGGAGCGGGAGTGATGGGAATGAGCAGTTCTTC. Translation gives CASSFILGSGSDGNEQFF. The chain combines TRBV27 with TRBJ2-1; 8 bases line up with TRBD2. From germline, CDR1 is MNHEY and CDR2 SMNVEV (reference sequence). With 3 bases clipped from V and 7 bases from J, the junction kept 17 bases outside the gene matches. This CDR3 is 18 amino acids long.

V and J are TRBV6-2 or TRBV6-3 and TRBJ1-1; TRBD1 aligns across 12 bases. The V and J ends lost 4 bases and 2 bases, in that order; junction bases with no gene match: 11. CDR1 is MNHEY, CDR2 SVGEGT, per germline. There are 18 residues in the CDR3. CDR3 DNA sequence: TGTGCCAGCAGTTCGTCTCTGGGACAGGGGGCTTATAACACTGAAGCTTTCTTT. It codes for CASSSSLGQGAYNTEAFF.

This clone was observed a handful of times. The CDR3: CASSLGGQGLRYEQYF. CDR3 nucleotide sequence: TGTGCCAGCAGCTTGGGGGGACAGGGTTTACGCTACGAGCAGTACTTC. The chain has TRBV5-6 and TRBJ2-7; 9 positions match TRBD1. J was trimmed by 3 bases and V by 0 bases; bases with no gene match: 7. The CDR3 sequence is 16 residues long. CDR1 and CDR2 (germline): SGHDT, YYEEEE.